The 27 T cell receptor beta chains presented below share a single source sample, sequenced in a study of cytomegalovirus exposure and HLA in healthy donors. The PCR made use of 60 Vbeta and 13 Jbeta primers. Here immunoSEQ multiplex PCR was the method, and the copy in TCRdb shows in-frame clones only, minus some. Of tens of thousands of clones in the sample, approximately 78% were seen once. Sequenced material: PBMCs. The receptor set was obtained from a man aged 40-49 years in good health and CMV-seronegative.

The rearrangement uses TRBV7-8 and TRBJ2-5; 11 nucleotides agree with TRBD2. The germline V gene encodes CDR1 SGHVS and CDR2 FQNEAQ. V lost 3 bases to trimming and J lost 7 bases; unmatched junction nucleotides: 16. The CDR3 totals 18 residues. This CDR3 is CASSFPGLADTQPGTQYF. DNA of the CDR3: TGTGCCAGCAGCTTTCCGGGACTAGCGGACACCCAACCGGGGACCCAGTACTTC.

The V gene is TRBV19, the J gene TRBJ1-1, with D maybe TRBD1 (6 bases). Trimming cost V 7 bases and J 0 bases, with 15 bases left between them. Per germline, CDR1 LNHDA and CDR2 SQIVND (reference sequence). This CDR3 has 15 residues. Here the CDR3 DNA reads TGTGCCAGTATTCCGGACAGAAAAATGAACACTGAAGCTTTCTTT. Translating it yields CASIPDRKMNTEAFF.

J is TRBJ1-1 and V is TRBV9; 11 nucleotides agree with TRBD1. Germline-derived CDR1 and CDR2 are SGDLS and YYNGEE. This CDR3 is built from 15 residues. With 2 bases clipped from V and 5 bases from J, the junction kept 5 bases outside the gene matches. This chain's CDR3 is CASSVAGTGGTEAFF. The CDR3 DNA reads TGTGCCAGCAGCGTCGCGGGGACAGGGGGGACTGAAGCTTTCTTT.

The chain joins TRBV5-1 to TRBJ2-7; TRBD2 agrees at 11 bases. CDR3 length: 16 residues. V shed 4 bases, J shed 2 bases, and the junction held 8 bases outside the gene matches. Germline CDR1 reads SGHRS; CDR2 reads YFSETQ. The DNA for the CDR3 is TGCGCCAGCAGCCCGCCGGGACTAGCGGTAACCTACGAGCAGTACTTC. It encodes CASSPPGLAVTYEQYF.

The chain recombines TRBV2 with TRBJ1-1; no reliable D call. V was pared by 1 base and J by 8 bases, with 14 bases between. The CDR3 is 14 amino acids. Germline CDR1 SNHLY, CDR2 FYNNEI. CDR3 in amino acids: CASSEGDMVKEAFF. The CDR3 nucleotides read TGTGCCAGCAGTGAAGGTGACATGGTAAAGGAAGCTTTCTTT.

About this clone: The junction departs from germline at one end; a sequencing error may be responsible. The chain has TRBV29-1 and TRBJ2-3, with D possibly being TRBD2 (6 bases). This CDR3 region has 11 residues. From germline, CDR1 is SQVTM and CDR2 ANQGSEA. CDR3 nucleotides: TGCAGCGTAGAAGGAGGGAATACGCAGTATTTT. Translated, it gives CSVEGGNTQYF.

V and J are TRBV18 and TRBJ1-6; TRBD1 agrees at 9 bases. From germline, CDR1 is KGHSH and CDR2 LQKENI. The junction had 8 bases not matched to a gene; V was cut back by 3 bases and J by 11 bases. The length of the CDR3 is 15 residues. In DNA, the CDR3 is TGTGCCAGCTCACCCCGTGGACAGGGGACGACACCCCTCCACTTT. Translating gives CASSPRGQGTTPLHF.

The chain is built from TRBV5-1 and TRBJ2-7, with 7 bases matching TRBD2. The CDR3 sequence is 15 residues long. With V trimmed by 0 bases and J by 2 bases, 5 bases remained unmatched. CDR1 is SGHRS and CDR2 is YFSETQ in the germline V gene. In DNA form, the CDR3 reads TGCGCCAGCAGCTTGGCGGGGGGTACTACCTACGAGCAGTACTTC. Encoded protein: CASSLAGGTTYEQYF.

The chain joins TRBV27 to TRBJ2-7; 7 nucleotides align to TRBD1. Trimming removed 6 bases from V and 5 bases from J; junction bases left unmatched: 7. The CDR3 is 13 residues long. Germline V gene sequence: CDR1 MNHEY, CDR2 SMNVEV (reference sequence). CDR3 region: CASSRTGPHEQYF. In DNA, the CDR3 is TGTGCCAGCAGCCGGACAGGCCCCCACGAGCAGTACTTC.

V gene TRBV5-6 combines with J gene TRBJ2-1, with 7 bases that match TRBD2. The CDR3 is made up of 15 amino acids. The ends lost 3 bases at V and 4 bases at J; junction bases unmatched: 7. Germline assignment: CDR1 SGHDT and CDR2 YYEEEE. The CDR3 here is CASSSGGQPYNEQFF. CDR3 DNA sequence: TGTGCCAGCAGCTCGGGGGGTCAGCCGTACAATGAGCAGTTCTTC. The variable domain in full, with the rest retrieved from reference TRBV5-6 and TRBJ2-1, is DAGVTQSPTHLIKTRGQQVTLRCSPKSGHDTVSWYQQALGQGPQFIFQYYEEEERQRGNFPDRFSGHQFPNYSSELNVNALLLGDSALYLCASSSGGQPYNEQFFGPGTRLTVL.

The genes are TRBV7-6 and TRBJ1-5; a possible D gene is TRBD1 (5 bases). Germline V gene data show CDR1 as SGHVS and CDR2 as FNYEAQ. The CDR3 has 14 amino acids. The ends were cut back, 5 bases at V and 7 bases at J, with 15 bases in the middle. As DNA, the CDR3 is TGTGCCAGCAGCCCCGGACAATTAGGCCAGCCCCAGCATTTT. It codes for CASSPGQLGQPQHF. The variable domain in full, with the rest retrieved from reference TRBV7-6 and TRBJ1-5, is GAGVSQSPRYKVTKRGQDVALRCDPISGHVSLYWYRQALGQGPEFLTYFNYEAQQDKSGLPNDRFSAERPEGSISTLTIQRTEQRDSAMYRCASSPGQLGQPQHFGDGTRLSIL.

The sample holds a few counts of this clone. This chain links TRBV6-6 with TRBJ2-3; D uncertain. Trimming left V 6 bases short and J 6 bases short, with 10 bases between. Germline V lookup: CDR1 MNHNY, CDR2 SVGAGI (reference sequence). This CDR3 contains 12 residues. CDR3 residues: CASSLVGDTQYF. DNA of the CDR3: TGTGCCAGCAGCCTCGTCGGGGATACGCAGTATTTT.

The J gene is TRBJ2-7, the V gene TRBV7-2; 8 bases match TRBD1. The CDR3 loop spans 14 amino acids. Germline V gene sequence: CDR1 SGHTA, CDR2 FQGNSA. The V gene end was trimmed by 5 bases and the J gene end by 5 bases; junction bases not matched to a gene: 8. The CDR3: CASSPGTGFDEQYF. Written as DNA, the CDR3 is TGTGCCAGCAGCCCTGGGACAGGATTCGACGAGCAGTACTTC.

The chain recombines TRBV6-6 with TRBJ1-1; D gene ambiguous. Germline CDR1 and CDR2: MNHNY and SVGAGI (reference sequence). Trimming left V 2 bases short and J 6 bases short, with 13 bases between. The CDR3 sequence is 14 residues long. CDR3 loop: CASSYEGRGAEAFF. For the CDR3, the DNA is TGTGCCAGCAGTTACGAGGGCCGCGGGGCTGAAGCTTTCTTT.

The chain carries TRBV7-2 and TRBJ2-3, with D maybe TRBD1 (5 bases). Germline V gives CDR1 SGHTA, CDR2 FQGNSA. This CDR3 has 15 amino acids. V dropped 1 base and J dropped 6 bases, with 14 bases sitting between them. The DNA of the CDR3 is TGTGCCAGCAGCTTAGATGGGTCAGGGCCGGATACGCAGTATTTT. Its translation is CASSLDGSGPDTQYF.

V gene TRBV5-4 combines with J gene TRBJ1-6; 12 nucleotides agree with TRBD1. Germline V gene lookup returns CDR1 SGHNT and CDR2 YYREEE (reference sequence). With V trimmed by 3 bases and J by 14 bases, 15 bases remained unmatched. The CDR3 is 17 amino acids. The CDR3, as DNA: TGTGCCAGCAGCTCGGGACAGGGGGCGCGGGGCTATGGATCCCTCCACTTT. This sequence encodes CASSSGQGARGYGSLHF.

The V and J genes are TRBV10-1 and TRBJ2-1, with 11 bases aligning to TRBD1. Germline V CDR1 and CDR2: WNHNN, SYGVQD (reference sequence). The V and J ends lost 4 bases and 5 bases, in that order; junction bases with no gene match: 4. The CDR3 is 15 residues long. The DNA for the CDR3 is TGCGCCAGCAGTGGCCCGGGACAGGGGGACAATGAGCAGTTCTTC. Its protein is CASSGPGQGDNEQFF.

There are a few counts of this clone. CDR3 sequence reads: CASSEGQTQETQYF. The DNA of the CDR3 is TGTGCCAGCAGCGAGGGACAGACCCAAGAGACCCAGTACTTC. The rearrangement joins TRBV9 to TRBJ2-5; 7 bases match TRBD1. In germline, CDR1 is SGDLS, CDR2 YYNGEE. The CDR3 is 14 residues long. Unmatched junction bases numbered 3, after V lost 3 bases and J lost 1 base. The complete variable domain, with remaining parts taken from reference TRBV9 and TRBJ2-5, reads DSGVTQTPKHLITATGQRVTLRCSPRSGDLSVYWYQQSLDQGLQFLIQYYNGEERAKGNILERFSAQQFPDLHSELNLSSLELGDSALYFCASSEGQTQETQYFGPGTRLLVL.

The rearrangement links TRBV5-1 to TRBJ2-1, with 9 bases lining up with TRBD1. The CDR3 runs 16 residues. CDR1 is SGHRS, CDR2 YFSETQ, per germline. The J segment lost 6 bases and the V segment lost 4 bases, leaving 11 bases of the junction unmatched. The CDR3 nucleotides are TGCGCCAGCAGCCTGGAAGGGACAGGGCGGTCCAATGAGCAGTTCTTC. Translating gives CASSLEGTGRSNEQFF.

This chain's CDR3 is CASSEDGQGPGTGELFF. CDR3 DNA: TGCGCCAGCAGCGAGGATGGACAGGGACCGGGCACCGGGGAGCTGTTTTTT. This chain joins TRBV5-1 and TRBJ2-2; 8 nucleotides agree with TRBD1. The germline V gene encodes CDR1 SGHRS and CDR2 YFSETQ. Trimming removed 4 bases from V and 4 bases from J; junction bases left unmatched: 12. CDR3 length equals 17 residues.

The chain's CDR3 is CASTPGEPNQPQHF. The CDR3 coding sequence is TGTGCCAGCACCCCCGGGGAGCCCAATCAGCCCCAGCATTTT. The gene calls are TRBV28 and TRBJ1-5; D call uncertain. The V and J ends lost 7 bases and 3 bases respectively, with 13 bases between them. Germline CDR1 reads MDHEN; CDR2 reads SYDVKM. The CDR3 is 14 amino acids.

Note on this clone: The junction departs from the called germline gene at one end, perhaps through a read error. The CDR3 sequence is CSSSAGLAGGDNEQFF. CDR3 DNA sequence: TGTTCCAGCAGCGCCGGACTAGCGGGAGGTGATAATGAGCAGTTCTTC. V gene TRBV7-9 combines with J gene TRBJ2-1; 14 bases line up with TRBD2. CDR1 SEHNR and CDR2 FQNEAQ come from the germline V gene (reference sequence). CDR3 length: 16 amino acids.

In DNA form, the CDR3 reads TGTGCCAGCAGCCCCGGGAAGGGTTACGAGGGCTACACCTTC. Its protein is CASSPGKGYEGYTF. The chain links TRBV9 to TRBJ1-2; no clear D gene. V was shortened by 4 bases and J by 8 bases, with 18 bases between the two germline ends. This CDR3 region has 14 residues. Germline CDR1 SGDLS, CDR2 YYNGEE.

The CDR3 spells CASSQGVGNEQFF. The CDR3 DNA follows: TGTGCCAGCAGCCAGGGGGTGGGCAATGAGCAGTTCTTC. The chain has TRBV7-6 and TRBJ2-1; 7 bases agree with TRBD1. Looked up from germline, CDR1 is SGHVS and CDR2 is FNYEAQ. The CDR3 covers 13 residues. V was clipped by 5 bases and J by 6 bases; unmatched bases: 4.

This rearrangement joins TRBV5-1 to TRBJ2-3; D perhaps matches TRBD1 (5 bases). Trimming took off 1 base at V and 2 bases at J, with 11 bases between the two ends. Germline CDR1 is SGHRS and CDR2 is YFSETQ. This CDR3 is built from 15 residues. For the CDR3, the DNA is TGCGCCAGCAGCTTGTCAGGGCGACACACAGATACGCAGTATTTT. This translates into CASSLSGRHTDTQYF.

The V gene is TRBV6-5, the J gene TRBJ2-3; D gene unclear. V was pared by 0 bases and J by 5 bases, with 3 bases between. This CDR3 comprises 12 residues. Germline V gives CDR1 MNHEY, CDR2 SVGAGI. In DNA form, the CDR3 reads TGTGCCAGCAGTTACTCGAGAGATACGCAGTATTTT. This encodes CASSYSRDTQYF.

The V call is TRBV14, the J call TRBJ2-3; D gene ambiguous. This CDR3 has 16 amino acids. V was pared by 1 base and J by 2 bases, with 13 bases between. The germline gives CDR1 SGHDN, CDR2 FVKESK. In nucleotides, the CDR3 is TGTGCCAGCAGCCAAGGAGGAAACGCCCCCACAGATACGCAGTATTTT. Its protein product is CASSQGGNAPTDTQYF. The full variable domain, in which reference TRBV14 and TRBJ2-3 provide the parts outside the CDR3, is EAGVTQFPSHSVIEKGQTVTLRCDPISGHDNLYWYRRVMGKEIKFLLHFVKESKQDESGMPNNRFLAERTGGTYSTLKVQPAELEDSGVYFCASSQGGNAPTDTQYFGPGTRLTVL.